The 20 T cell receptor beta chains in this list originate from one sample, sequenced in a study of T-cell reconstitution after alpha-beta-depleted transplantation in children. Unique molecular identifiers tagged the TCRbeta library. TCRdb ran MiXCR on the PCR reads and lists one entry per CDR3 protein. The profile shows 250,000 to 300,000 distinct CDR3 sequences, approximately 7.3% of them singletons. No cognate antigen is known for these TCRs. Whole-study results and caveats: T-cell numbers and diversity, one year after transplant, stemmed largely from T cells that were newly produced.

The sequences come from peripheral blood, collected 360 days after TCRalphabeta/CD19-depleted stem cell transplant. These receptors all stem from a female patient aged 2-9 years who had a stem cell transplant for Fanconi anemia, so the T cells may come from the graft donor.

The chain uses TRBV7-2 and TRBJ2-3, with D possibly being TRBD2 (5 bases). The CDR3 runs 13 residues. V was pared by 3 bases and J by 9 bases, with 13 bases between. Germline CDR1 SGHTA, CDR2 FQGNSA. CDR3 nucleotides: TGTGCCAGCAGCTTCGAACAGCGAGGGACGCAGTATTTT. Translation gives CASSFEQRGTQYF. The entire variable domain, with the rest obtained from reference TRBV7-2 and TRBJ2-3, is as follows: GAGVSQSPSNKVTEKGKDVELRCDPISGHTALYWYRQSLGQGLEFLIYFQGNSAPDKSGLPSDRFSAERTGGSVSTLTIQRTQQEDSAVYLCASSFEQRGTQYFGPGTRLTVL.

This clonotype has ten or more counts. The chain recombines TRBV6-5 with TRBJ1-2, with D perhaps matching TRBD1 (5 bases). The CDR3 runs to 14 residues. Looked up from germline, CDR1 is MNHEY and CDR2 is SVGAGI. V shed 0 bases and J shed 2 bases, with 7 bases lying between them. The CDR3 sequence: CASSYSPGNYGYTF. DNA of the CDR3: TGTGCCAGCAGTTACTCGCCAGGGAACTATGGCTACACCTTC.

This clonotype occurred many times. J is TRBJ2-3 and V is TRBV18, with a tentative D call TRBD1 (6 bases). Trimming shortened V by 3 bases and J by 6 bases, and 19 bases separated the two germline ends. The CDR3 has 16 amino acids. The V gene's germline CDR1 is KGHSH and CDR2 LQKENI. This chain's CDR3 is CASSPTGPFNSDTQYF. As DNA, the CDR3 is TGTGCCAGCTCACCGACAGGTCCTTTTAACTCCGATACGCAGTATTTT.

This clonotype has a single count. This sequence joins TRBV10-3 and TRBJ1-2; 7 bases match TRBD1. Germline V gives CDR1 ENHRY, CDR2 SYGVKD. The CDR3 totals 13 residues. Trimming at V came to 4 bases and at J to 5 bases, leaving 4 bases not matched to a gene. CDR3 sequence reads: CAISGTGPYGYTF. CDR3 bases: TGTGCCATCAGTGGGACAGGACCGTATGGCTACACCTTC.

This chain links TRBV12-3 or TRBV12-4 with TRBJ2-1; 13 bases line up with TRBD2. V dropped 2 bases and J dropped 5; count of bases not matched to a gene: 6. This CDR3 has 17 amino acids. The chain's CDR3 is CASSLPLLAGGHNEQFF. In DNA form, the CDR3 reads TGTGCCAGCAGTTTACCCCTACTAGCGGGGGGGCACAATGAGCAGTTCTTC.

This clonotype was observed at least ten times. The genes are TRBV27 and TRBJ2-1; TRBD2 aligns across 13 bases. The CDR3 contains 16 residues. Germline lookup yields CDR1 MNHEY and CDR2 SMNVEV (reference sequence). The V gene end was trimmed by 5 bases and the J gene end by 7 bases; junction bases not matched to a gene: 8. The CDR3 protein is CASSPKLAGGPNEQFF. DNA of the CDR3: TGTGCCAGCAGTCCCAAACTAGCGGGGGGGCCAAATGAGCAGTTCTTC.

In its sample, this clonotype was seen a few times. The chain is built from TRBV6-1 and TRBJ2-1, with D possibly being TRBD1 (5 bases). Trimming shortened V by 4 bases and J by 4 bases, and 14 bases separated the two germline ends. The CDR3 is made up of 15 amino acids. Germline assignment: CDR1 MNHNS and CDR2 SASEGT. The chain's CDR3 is CASSGSDRTYNEQFF. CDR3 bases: TGTGCCAGCAGTGGCTCTGACAGAACTTACAATGAGCAGTTCTTC.

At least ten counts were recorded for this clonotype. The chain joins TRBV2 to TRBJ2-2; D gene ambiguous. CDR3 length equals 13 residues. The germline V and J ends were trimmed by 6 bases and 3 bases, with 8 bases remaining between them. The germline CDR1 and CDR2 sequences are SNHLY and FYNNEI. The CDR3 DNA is TGTGCCAGCAGCCCCCGGGACACCGGGGAGCTGTTTTTT. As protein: CASSPRDTGELFF. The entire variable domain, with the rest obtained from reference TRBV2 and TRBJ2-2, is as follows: EPEVTQTPSHQVTQMGQEVILRCVPISNHLYFYWYRQILGQKVEFLVSFYNNEISEKSEIFDDQFSVERPDGSNFTLKIRSTKLEDSAMYFCASSPRDTGELFFGEGSRLTVL.

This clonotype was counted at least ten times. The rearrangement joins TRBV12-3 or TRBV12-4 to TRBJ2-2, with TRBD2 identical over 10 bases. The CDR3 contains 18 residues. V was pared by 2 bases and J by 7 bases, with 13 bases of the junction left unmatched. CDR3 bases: TGTGCCAGCAGTTTATACCCCGGACTAGCGGCGGGGGGCGGGGAGCTGTTTTTT. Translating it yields CASSLYPGLAAGGGELFF.

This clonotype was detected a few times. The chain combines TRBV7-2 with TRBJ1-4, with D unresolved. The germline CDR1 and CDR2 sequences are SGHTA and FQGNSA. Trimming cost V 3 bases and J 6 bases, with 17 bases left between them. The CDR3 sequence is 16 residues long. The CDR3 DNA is TGTGCCAGCAGCTTCTCCGGACGTGTCGGGGATGAAAAACTGTTTTTT. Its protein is CASSFSGRVGDEKLFF. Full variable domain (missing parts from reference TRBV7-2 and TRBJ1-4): GAGVSQSPSNKVTEKGKDVELRCDPISGHTALYWYRQSLGQGLEFLIYFQGNSAPDKSGLPSDRFSAERTGGSVSTLTIQRTQQEDSAVYLCASSFSGRVGDEKLFFGSGTQLSVL.

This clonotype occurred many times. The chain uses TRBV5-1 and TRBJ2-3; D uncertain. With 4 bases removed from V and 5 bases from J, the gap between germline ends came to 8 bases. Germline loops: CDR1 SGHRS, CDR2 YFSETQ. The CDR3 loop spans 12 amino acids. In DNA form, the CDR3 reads TGCGCCAGCAGCCCCTCGAGAGATACGCAGTATTTT. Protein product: CASSPSRDTQYF. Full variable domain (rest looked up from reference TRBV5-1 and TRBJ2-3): KAGVTQTPRYLIKTRGQQVTLSCSPISGHRSVSWYQQTPGQGLQFLFEYFSETQRNKGNFPGRFSGRQFSNSRSEMNVSTLELGDSALYLCASSPSRDTQYFGPGTRLTVL.

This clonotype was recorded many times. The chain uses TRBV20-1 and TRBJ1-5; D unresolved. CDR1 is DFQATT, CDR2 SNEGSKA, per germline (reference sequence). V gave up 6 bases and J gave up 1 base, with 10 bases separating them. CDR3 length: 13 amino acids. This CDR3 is CSAHKGSNQPQHF. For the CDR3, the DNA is TGCAGTGCCCACAAAGGGAGCAATCAGCCCCAGCATTTT.

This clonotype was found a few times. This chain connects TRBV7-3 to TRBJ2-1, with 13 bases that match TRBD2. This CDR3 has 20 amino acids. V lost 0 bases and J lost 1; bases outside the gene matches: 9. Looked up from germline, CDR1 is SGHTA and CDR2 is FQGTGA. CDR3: CASSLTAGLAGRESYNEQFF. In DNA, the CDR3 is TGTGCCAGCAGCTTAACGGCGGGACTAGCGGGACGGGAATCCTACAATGAGCAGTTCTTC.

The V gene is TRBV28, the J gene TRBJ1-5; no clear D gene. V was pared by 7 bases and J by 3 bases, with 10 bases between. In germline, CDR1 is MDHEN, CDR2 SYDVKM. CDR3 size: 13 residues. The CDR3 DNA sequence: TGTGCCAGCATTGGTCAACTCAATCAGCCCCAGCATTTT. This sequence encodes CASIGQLNQPQHF.

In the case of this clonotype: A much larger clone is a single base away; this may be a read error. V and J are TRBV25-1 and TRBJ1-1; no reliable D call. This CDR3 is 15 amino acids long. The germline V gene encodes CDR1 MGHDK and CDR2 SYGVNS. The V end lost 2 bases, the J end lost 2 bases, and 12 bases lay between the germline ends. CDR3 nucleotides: TGTGCCAGCAGTGAACTCTGCCGGCCCAACACTGAAGCTTTCTTT. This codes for CASSELCRPNTEAFF.

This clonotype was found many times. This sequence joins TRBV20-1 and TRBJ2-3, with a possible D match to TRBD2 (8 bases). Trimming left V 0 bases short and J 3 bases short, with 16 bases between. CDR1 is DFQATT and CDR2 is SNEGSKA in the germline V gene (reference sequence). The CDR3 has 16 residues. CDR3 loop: CSARDGGQRGTDTQYF. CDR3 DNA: TGCAGTGCTAGAGATGGGGGACAGCGGGGGACAGATACGCAGTATTTT.

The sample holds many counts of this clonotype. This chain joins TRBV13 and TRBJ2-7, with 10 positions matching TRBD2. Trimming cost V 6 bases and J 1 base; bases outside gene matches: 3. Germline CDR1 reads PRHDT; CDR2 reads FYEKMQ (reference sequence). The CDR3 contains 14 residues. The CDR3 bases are TGTGCCAGCAGAACGACTAGCGGGTCCTACGAGCAGTACTTC. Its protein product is CASRTTSGSYEQYF.

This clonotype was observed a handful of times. CDR3 nucleotide sequence: TGTGCCAGCAGCTTTGCCTCGGACAGGGCCGGGAGGGGCACTGAAGCTTTCTTT. Translating it yields CASSFASDRAGRGTEAFF. This chain uses TRBV5-6 with TRBJ1-1; 8 nucleotides agree with TRBD1. This CDR3 is 18 amino acids long. Germline V gives CDR1 SGHDT, CDR2 YYEEEE. The V segment lost 2 bases and the J segment 4 bases; nucleotides outside the gene matches: 16.

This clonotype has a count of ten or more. The CDR3 DNA sequence: TGTGCCAGCAGTGACCAACCACCGGGACTAGCGTTTTACGAGCAGTACTTC. This translates into CASSDQPPGLAFYEQYF. The chain is built from TRBV2 and TRBJ2-7; 10 bases fit TRBD2. This CDR3 is built from 17 residues. Germline CDR1 is SNHLY and CDR2 is FYNNEI. V lost 3 bases to trimming and J lost 4 bases; unmatched junction nucleotides: 12.

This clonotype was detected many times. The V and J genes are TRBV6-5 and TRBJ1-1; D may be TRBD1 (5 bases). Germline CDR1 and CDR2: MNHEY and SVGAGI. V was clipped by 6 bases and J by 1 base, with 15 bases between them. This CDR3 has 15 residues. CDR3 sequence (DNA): TGTGCCAGCAGCCAAGGCGGGGGAAGGAACACTGAAGCTTTCTTT. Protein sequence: CASSQGGGRNTEAFF.